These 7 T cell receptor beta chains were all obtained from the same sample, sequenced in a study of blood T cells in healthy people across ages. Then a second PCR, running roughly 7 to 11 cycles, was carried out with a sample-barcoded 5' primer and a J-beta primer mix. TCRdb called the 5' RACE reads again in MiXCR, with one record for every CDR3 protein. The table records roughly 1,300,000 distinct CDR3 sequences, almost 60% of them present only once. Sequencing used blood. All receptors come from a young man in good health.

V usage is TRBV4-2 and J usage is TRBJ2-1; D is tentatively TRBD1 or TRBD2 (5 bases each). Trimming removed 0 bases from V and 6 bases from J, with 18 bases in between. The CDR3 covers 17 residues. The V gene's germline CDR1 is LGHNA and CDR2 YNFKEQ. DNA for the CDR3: TGTGCCAGCAGCCAAGATCATAGCCTTGGGGGACGCAATGAGCAGTTCTTC. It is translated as CASSQDHSLGGRNEQFF.

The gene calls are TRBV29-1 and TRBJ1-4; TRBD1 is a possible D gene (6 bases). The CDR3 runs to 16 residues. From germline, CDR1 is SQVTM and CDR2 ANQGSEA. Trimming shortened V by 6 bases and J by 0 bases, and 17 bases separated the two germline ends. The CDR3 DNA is TGCAGCGTCCGACATGGGACACTCGCAACTAATGAAAAACTGTTTTTT. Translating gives CSVRHGTLATNEKLFF.

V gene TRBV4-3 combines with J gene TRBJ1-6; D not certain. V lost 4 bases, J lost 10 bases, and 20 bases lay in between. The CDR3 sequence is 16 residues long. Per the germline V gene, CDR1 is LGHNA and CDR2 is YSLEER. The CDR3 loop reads CASSPNRGEGNSPLHF. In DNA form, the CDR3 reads TGCGCCAGCAGCCCGAACCGGGGAGAGGGAAACTCACCCCTCCACTTT.

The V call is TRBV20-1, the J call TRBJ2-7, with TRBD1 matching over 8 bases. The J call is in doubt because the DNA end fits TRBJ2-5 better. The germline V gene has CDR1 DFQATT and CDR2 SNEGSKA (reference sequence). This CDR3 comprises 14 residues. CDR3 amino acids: CSARAHRGEKTQYF. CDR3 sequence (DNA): TGCAGTGCTAGAGCCCACAGGGGGGAGAAGACCCAGTACTTC.

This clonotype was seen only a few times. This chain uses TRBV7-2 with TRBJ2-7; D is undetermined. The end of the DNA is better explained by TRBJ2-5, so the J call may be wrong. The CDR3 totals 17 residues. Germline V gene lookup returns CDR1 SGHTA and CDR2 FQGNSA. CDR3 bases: TGTGCCAGCAGCTTATTCGGGCAACCAGACGTCCGAGAGACCCAGTACTTC. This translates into CASSLFGQPDVRETQYF.

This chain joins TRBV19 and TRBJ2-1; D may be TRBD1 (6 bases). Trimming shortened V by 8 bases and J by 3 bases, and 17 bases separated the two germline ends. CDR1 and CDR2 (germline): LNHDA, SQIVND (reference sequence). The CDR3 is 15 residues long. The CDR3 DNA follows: TGTGCCAGTCGCGTAGGTGGGGGCGACTACAATGAGCAGTTCTTC. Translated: CASRVGGGDYNEQFF.

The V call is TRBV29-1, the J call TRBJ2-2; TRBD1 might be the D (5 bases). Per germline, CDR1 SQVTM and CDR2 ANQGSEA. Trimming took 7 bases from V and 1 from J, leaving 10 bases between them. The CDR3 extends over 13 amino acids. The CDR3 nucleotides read TGCAGCGCTAGAAGGGGGAACACCGGGGAGCTGTTTTTT. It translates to CSARRGNTGELFF.